This entry lists 29 T cell receptor beta chains sequenced from one sample in a study of T cell responses to AZD1222 COVID-19 vaccine. The data were produced by immunoSEQ multiplex PCR, yet TCRdb's version contains in-frame clones alone and is incomplete. Of about 85,000 clones listed, 88% are singletons. Sample: peripheral blood, taken on day 0 of AZD1222 vaccination. These receptors were taken from an adult in good health.

This sequence joins TRBV9 and TRBJ2-3; 7 nucleotides align to TRBD1. CDR1 and CDR2 (germline): SGDLS, YYNGEE. The CDR3 is made up of 16 amino acids. The J segment lost 2 bases and the V segment lost 0 bases, leaving 6 bases of the junction unmatched. The CDR3 is CASSVGRTGLTDTQYF. CDR3 DNA: TGTGCCAGCAGCGTAGGACGGACAGGTCTCACAGATACGCAGTATTTT.

The chain is built from TRBV14 and TRBJ1-6, with TRBD1 identical over 10 bases. CDR1 SGHDN and CDR2 FVKESK come from the germline V gene. V lost 1 base to trimming and J lost 6 bases; unmatched junction nucleotides: 0. The CDR3 is made up of 15 amino acids. In DNA, the CDR3 is TGTGCCAGCAGCCAAGGACAGGGGGCTAATTCACCCCTCCACTTT. This codes for CASSQGQGANSPLHF.

The chain combines TRBV7-6 with TRBJ2-2; TRBD2 might be the D (6 bases). The V end lost 10 bases, the J end lost 4 bases, and 19 bases lay between the germline ends. The CDR3 is 15 residues long. CDR1 and CDR2 from the germline V gene are SGHVS and FNYEAQ. The CDR3 reads CATQLRPGGTGELFF. CDR3 DNA sequence: TGTGCCACCCAGCTTAGACCCGGGGGCACCGGGGAGCTGTTTTTT.

This clone was counted between two and nine times. The chain links TRBV12-3 or TRBV12-4 to TRBJ1-6; D unresolved. The CDR3 runs 12 residues. V was shortened by 5 bases and J by 8 bases, with 7 bases between the two germline ends. CDR3 bases: TGTGCCAGCAGTCCCCCATATTCACCCCTCCACTTT. Its translation: CASSPPYSPLHF.

This clone was seen a few times. The chain links TRBV5-6 to TRBJ1-1; weak D call: TRBD1 (6 bases). With 0 bases removed from V and 6 bases from J, the gap between germline ends came to 12 bases. CDR3 length: 14 amino acids. Looked up from germline, CDR1 is SGHDT and CDR2 is YYEEEE. CDR3 sequence: CASSLALRTAEAFF. The CDR3 nucleotides are TGTGCCAGCAGCTTGGCTTTAAGGACAGCTGAAGCTTTCTTT.

This chain links TRBV6-4 with TRBJ1-2; unclear D gene. The CDR3 has 17 amino acids. Between the trimmed V and J ends, which lost 2 bases and 8 bases, there was a span of 24 bases. CDR1 and CDR2 from the germline V gene are MRHNA and SNTAGT. CDR3 region: CASSDRNKFGVRYGYTF. CDR3 sequence (DNA): TGTGCCAGCAGTGACCGGAATAAGTTCGGGGTACGGTACGGCTACACCTTC.

This rearrangement joins TRBV4-2 to TRBJ2-7, with D perhaps TRBD2 (6 bases). This CDR3 has 16 residues. The germline V gene encodes CDR1 LGHNA and CDR2 YNFKEQ. V lost 1 base and J 7 bases, leaving 20 bases between the germline ends. This CDR3 reads CASSQVSGTVNREQYF. In DNA form, the CDR3 reads TGTGCCAGCAGCCAAGTTAGCGGAACGGTGAATAGGGAGCAGTACTTC.

The chain combines TRBV19 with TRBJ1-5, with D possibly being TRBD1 (5 bases). The CDR3 totals 13 residues. The V and J ends lost 11 bases and 7 bases respectively, with 18 bases between them. Germline values: CDR1 LNHDA, CDR2 SQIVND (reference sequence). This CDR3 reads CAGGLGPLQPQHF. The CDR3 coding sequence is TGTGCCGGGGGTCTGGGGCCTTTGCAGCCCCAGCATTTT.

This rearrangement joins TRBV24-1 to TRBJ2-3; 8 bases are shared with TRBD1. In germline, CDR1 is KGHDR, CDR2 SFDVKD. CDR3 length: 14 amino acids. V lost 7 bases and J lost 5; bases outside the gene matches: 7. The CDR3 DNA is TGTGCCACCAGCGGGGGACAGGTGCTAGATACGCAGTATTTT. Encoded protein: CATSGGQVLDTQYF.

V is TRBV28 and J is TRBJ2-5; the match to TRBD2 covers 7 bases. The CDR3 sequence is 15 residues long. Germline-derived CDR1 and CDR2 are MDHEN and SYDVKM. Unmatched junction bases numbered 5, after V lost 2 bases and J lost 2 bases. The CDR3, as DNA: TGTGCCAGCAGTTTAGGGGCCGGGGGGCAAGAGACCCAGTACTTC. Its translation: CASSLGAGGQETQYF.

This chain links TRBV11-2 with TRBJ2-5; D gene uncertain. With 6 bases removed from V and 1 base from J, the gap between germline ends came to 6 bases. The CDR3 loop spans 12 amino acids. From germline, CDR1 is SGHAT and CDR2 FQNNGV. CDR3 protein: CASRRAQETQYF. CDR3 DNA sequence: TGTGCCAGCAGGCGAGCCCAAGAGACCCAGTACTTC.

This chain joins TRBV6-5 and TRBJ1-5; D gene unclear. Trimming left V 8 bases short and J 3 bases short, with 11 bases between. The CDR3 covers 13 residues. The germline CDR1 and CDR2 sequences are MNHEY and SVGAGI. In nucleotides, the CDR3 is TGTGCCAGCGTAGGAGTGGTCAATCAGCCCCAGCATTTT. Protein: CASVGVVNQPQHF.

The gene calls are TRBV2 and TRBJ2-1; a weak D match, TRBD2 (6 bases). The CDR3 is 12 residues long. In germline, CDR1 is SNHLY, CDR2 FYNNEI. Trimming took 6 bases from V and 9 from J, leaving 12 bases between them. The CDR3 loop reads CASSVSGLEQFF. DNA of the CDR3: TGTGCCAGCAGCGTAAGCGGGCTTGAGCAGTTCTTC.

A few counts support this clone. The chain recombines TRBV7-6 with TRBJ2-7; tentatively, D is TRBD1 (6 bases). The germline CDR1 and CDR2 sequences are SGHVS and FNYEAQ. This CDR3 spans 15 amino acids. The V gene lost 5 bases and the J gene lost 3 bases, with 17 bases spanning the gap. The CDR3 bases are TGTGCCAGCAGCCCCCGAGTGGGACAATACTACGAGCAGTACTTC. Its protein is CASSPRVGQYYEQYF.

This rearrangement joins TRBV7-2 to TRBJ2-1, with D perhaps TRBD1 (6 bases). Trimming cost V 8 bases and J 2 bases, with 16 bases left between them. Germline values: CDR1 SGHTA, CDR2 FQGNSA. The CDR3 is 15 amino acids. CDR3 nucleotide sequence: TGTGCCAGCGGATACGACAGGTACGCCTACAATGAGCAGTTCTTC. It encodes CASGYDRYAYNEQFF. The entire variable domain, with the rest obtained from reference TRBV7-2 and TRBJ2-1, is as follows: GAGVSQSPSNKVTEKGKDVELRCDPISGHTALYWYRQSLGQGLEFLIYFQGNSAPDKSGLPSDRFSAERTGGSVSTLTIQRTQQEDSAVYLCASGYDRYAYNEQFFGPGTRLTVL.

The chain links TRBV12-3 or TRBV12-4 to TRBJ1-1; the D is unclear. Trimming took off 3 bases at V and 4 bases at J, with 9 bases between the two ends. The CDR3 is 13 amino acids. This CDR3 reads CASSLSESTEAFF. DNA for the CDR3: TGTGCCAGCAGTTTGTCAGAGTCCACTGAAGCTTTCTTT.

This chain links TRBV28 with TRBJ2-1; 8 bases agree with TRBD2. The V and J ends lost 2 bases and 0 bases, in that order; junction bases with no gene match: 3. Germline V gene lookup returns CDR1 MDHEN and CDR2 SYDVKM. This CDR3 contains 16 residues. CDR3 in amino acids: CASSLTGGSSYNEQFF. The CDR3 region has the DNA TGTGCCAGCAGTTTAACGGGAGGGAGCTCCTACAATGAGCAGTTCTTC.

The table lists this clone with a few counts. The rearrangement links TRBV6-6 to TRBJ2-7, with D maybe TRBD2 (5 bases). Germline V gene sequence: CDR1 MNHNY, CDR2 SVGAGI (reference sequence). V gave up 0 bases and J gave up 6 bases, with 15 bases separating them. The CDR3 length is 15 residues. The CDR3 DNA is TGTGCCAGCAGTTACTCGCCGGGGTTCGAGGGCGAGCAGTACTTC. Protein product: CASSYSPGFEGEQYF.

The J gene is TRBJ2-2, the V gene TRBV14; D perhaps matches TRBD2 (6 bases). The V gene's germline CDR1 is SGHDN and CDR2 FVKESK. V was trimmed by 3 bases and J by 2 bases, leaving 7 bases between them. This CDR3 spans 14 amino acids. The CDR3 region has the DNA TGTGCCAGCAGCCAGGAGGGCAACACCGGGGAGCTGTTTTTT. Its translation: CASSQEGNTGELFF.

This chain uses TRBV11-3 with TRBJ2-5; D is uncertain. This CDR3 contains 12 residues. Germline CDR1 SGHNT, CDR2 YENEEA. V gave up 6 bases and J gave up 5 bases, with 10 bases separating them. The CDR3 loop is CASSLSGETQYF. In DNA, the CDR3 is TGTGCCAGCAGTCTTTCTGGCGAGACCCAGTACTTC. Full variable domain (outside the CDR3, taken from reference TRBV11-3 and TRBJ2-5): EAGVVQSPRYKIIEKKQPVAFWCNPISGHNTLYWYLQNLGQGPELLIRYENEEAVDDSQLPKDRFSAERLKGVDSTLKIQPAELGDSAVYLCASSLSGETQYFGPGTRLLVL.

The gene calls are TRBV19 and TRBJ2-2, with D perhaps matching TRBD1 (5 bases). This CDR3 is built from 15 residues. V gave up 1 base and J gave up 8 bases, with 14 bases separating them. CDR1 and CDR2 from the germline V gene are LNHDA and SQIVND (reference sequence). The CDR3 DNA sequence: TGTGCCAGTAGTATAGTAGGCAGGGTAACTGGGGAGCTGTTTTTT. Protein product: CASSIVGRVTGELFF.

This clone has only one observation. The rearrangement joins TRBV27 to TRBJ2-7; 9 positions agree with TRBD2. There are 15 residues in the CDR3. J lost 7 bases, V lost 5 bases, and 12 bases had no gene match. Germline V lookup: CDR1 MNHEY, CDR2 SMNVEV (reference sequence). The CDR3 DNA reads as TGTGCCAGCAGTCAACTGGCGGGAGGGCCGTGGGAGCAGTACTTC. This encodes CASSQLAGGPWEQYF.

The chain carries TRBV28 and TRBJ2-1; D is possibly TRBD1 (5 bases). This CDR3 is built from 13 residues. Trimming pared 3 bases from V and 6 bases from J, leaving 9 bases between. Germline CDR1 MDHEN, CDR2 SYDVKM. The CDR3 protein is CASSLRQPNEQFF. The CDR3 DNA is TGTGCCAGCAGTTTGCGACAGCCCAATGAGCAGTTCTTC. Filled out from reference TRBV28 and TRBJ2-1, the complete variable domain reads DVKVTQSSRYLVKRTGEKVFLECVQDMDHENMFWYRQDPGLGLRLIYFSYDVKMKEKGDIPEGYSVSREKKERFSLILESASTNQTSMYLCASSLRQPNEQFFGPGTRLTVL.

V and J are TRBV3-1 (or the pseudogene TRBV3-2) and TRBJ2-1, with D perhaps TRBD2 (5 bases). Germline V gives CDR1 LGHDT, CDR2 YNNKEL (reference sequence). Trimming stripped 0 bases from V and 10 bases from J, with 19 bases between. The CDR3 length is 16 residues. CDR3 nucleotides: TGTGCCAGCAGCCAAGAAGACGGGAAACCACCCGGCGAGCAGTTCTTC. Protein sequence: CASSQEDGKPPGEQFF.

The genes are TRBV28 and TRBJ2-7, with D tentatively TRBD2 (6 bases). The germline CDR1 and CDR2 sequences are MDHEN and SYDVKM. Trimming removed 5 bases from V and 4 bases from J, with 18 bases in between. The CDR3 runs to 15 residues. DNA of the CDR3: TGTGCCAGCAGTACCCGGTGGAGGGTTACGTACGAGCAGTACTTC. Translation gives CASSTRWRVTYEQYF. Supplemented by reference TRBV28 and TRBJ2-7, the full variable domain reads DVKVTQSSRYLVKRTGEKVFLECVQDMDHENMFWYRQDPGLGLRLIYFSYDVKMKEKGDIPEGYSVSREKKERFSLILESASTNQTSMYLCASSTRWRVTYEQYFGPGTRLTVT.

This chain links TRBV27 with TRBJ2-7; D tentatively reads TRBD1 or TRBD2 (5 bases each). The CDR3 is made up of 13 amino acids. V was shortened by 6 bases and J by 10 bases, with 19 bases between the two germline ends. Germline V gives CDR1 MNHEY, CDR2 SMNVEV (reference sequence). The CDR3 nucleotides are TGTGCCAGCAGACCCACCGGGACCCCCGACCAGTACTTC. Translated, it gives CASRPTGTPDQYF.

The CDR3: CASSGDSYNSPLHF. CDR3 sequence (DNA): TGTGCCAGCTCCGGGGACAGCTATAATTCACCCCTCCACTTT. The chain combines TRBV18 with TRBJ1-6; 7 positions agree with TRBD1. V dropped 6 bases and J dropped 3; count of bases not matched to a gene: 2. This CDR3 region has 14 residues. Germline V CDR1 and CDR2: KGHSH, LQKENI.

J is TRBJ1-2 and V is TRBV19; D ambiguous. Per the germline V gene, CDR1 is LNHDA and CDR2 is SQIVND (reference sequence). V shed 3 bases and J shed 5 bases, with 10 bases lying between them. CDR3 size: 13 residues. CDR3 nucleotide sequence: TGTGCCAGTAGTATTCGGGTAGCATATGGCTACACCTTC. This sequence encodes CASSIRVAYGYTF.

The chain joins TRBV28 to TRBJ1-1; D possibly corresponds to TRBD1 (5 bases). Germline CDR1 is MDHEN and CDR2 is SYDVKM. This CDR3 comprises 14 residues. The V end was cut by 8 bases, the J end by 0 bases, with 13 bases between. CDR3 sequence reads: CASLSGRLNTEAFF. In nucleotides, the CDR3 is TGTGCCAGCCTGTCGGGACGGTTGAACACTGAAGCTTTCTTT.